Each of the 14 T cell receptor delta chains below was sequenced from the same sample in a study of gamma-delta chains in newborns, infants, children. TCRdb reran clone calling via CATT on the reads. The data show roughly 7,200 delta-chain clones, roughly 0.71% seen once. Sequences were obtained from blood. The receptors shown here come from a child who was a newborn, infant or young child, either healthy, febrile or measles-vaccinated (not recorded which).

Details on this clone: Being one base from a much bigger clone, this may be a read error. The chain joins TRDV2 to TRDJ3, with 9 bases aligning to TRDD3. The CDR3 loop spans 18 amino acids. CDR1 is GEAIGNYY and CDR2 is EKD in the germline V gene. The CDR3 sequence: CACDKYWGSSRDTRQMFF. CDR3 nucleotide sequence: TGTGCCTGTGACAAGTACTGGGGGAGCTCCCGGGACACCCGACAGATGTTTTTC.

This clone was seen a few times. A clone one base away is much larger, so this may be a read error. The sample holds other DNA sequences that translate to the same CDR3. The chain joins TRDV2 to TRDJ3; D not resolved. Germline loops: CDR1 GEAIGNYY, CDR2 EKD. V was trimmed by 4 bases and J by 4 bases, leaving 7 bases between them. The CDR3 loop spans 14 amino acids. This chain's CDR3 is CACDTVWDTRQMFF. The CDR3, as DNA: TGTGCCTGTGATACGGTATGGGACACCCGACAGATGTTTTTC.

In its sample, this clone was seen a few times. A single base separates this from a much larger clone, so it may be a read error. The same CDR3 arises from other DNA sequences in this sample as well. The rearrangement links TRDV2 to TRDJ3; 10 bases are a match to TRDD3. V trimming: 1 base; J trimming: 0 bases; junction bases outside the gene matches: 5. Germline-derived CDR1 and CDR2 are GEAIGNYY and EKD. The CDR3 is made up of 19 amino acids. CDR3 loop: CACDTWGDTSSWDTRQMFF. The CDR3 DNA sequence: TGTGCCTGTGACACTTGGGGGGATACGAGCTCCTGGGACACCCGACAGATGTTTTTC.

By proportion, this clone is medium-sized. CDR3 region: CACDTVGYEGTWDTRQMFF. The CDR3 coding sequence is TGTGCCTGTGACACCGTGGGATACGAAGGAACCTGGGACACCCGACAGATGTTTTTC. The chain carries TRDV2 and TRDJ3, with 8 bases fitting TRDD3. CDR1 and CDR2 (germline): GEAIGNYY, EKD. Trimming took 0 bases from V and 2 from J; bases not matched to a gene: 8. This CDR3 has 19 amino acids.

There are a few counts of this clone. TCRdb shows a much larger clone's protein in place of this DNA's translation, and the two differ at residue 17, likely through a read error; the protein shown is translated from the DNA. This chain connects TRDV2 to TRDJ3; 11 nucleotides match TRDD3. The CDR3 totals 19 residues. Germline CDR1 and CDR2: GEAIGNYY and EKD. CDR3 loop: CACDTVLGDSSWDTRQVFF. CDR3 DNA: TGTGCCTGTGACACCGTACTGGGGGATAGCTCCTGGGACACCCGACAGGTGTTTTTC.

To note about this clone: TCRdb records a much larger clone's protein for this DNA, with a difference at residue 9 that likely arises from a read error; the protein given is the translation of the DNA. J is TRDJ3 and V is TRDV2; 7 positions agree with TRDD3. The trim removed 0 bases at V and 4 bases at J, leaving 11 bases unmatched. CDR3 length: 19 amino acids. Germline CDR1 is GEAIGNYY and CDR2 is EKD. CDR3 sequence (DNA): TGTGCCTGTGACACCGTCGGGGGGATGCACGGGTGGGACACCCGACAGATGTTTTTC. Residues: CACDTVGGMHGWDTRQMFF.

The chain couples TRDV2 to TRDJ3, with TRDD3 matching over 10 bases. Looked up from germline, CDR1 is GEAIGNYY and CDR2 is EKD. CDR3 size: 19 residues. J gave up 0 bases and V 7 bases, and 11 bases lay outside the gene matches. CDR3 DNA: TGTGCCTGGGAGTACTGGGGGGATACGAGCTCCTGGGACACCCGACAGATGTTTTTC. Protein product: CAWEYWGDTSSWDTRQMFF.

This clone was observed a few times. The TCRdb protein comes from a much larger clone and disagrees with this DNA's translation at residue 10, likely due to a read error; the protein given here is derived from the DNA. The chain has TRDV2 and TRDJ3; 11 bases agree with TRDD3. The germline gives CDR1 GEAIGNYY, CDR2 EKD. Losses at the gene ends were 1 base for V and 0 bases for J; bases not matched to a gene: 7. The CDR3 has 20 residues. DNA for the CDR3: TGTGCCTGTGACACGTACTGGGGGATAACAAGCTCCTGGGACACCCGACAGATGTTTTTC. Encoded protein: CACDTYWGITSSWDTRQMFF.

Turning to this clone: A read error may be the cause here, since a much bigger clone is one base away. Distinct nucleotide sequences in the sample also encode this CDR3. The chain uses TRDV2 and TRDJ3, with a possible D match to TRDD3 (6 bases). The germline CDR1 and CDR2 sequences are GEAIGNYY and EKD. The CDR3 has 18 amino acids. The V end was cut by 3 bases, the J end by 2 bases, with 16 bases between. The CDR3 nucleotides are TGTGCCTGTGACCTAATACTGGGTGATACCTGGGACACCCGACAGATGTTTTTC. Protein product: CACDLILGDTWDTRQMFF.

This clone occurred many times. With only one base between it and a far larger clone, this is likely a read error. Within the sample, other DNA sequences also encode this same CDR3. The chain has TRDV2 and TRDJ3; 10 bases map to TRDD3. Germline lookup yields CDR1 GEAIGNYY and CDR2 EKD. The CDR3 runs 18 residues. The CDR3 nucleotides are TGTGCCTGTGACACCGGGGGATACGGCTCCTGGGGCACCCGACAGATGTTTTTC. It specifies CACDTGGYGSWGTRQMFF.

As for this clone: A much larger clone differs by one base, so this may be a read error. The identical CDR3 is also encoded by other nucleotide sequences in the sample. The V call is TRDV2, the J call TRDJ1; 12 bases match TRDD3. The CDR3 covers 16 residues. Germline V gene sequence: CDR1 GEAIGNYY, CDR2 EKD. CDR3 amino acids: CACDSVILGDTMRLIF. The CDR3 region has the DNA TGCGCCTGTGACTCCGTGATACTGGGGGATACTATGAGACTCATCTTT.

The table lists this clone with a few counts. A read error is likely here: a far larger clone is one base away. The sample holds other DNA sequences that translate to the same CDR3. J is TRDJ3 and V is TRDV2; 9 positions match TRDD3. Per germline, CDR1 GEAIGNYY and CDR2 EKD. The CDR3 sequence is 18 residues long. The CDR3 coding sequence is TGTGCCTGCGACAATACTGGGGGAGTCTCCTGGGACACCCGACAGATGTTTTTC. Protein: CACDNTGGVSWDTRQMFF.

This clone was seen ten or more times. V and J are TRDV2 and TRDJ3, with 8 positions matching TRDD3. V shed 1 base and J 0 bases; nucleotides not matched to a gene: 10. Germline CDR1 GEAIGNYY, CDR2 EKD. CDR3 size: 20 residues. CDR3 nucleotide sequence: TGTGCCTGTGACACAGTACTGGGGATACAAAGCTCCTGGGACACCCGACAGATGTTTTTC. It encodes CACDTVLGIQSSWDTRQMFF.

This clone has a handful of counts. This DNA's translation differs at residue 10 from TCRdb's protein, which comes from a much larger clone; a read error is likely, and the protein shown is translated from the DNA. DNA of the CDR3: TGTGCCTGTGACACGTACTGGGGGATGGTAGCTTTGACAGCACAACTCTTCTTT. Translating it yields CACDTYWGMVALTAQLFF. V is TRDV2 and J is TRDJ2, with 10 bases matching TRDD3. J gave up 0 bases and V 1 base, and 7 bases lay outside the gene matches. Germline V gene sequence: CDR1 GEAIGNYY, CDR2 EKD. The CDR3 has 18 residues.